The 20 T cell receptor beta chains listed next were all sequenced from one sample in a study of cytomegalovirus exposure and HLA in healthy donors. Primers included in the PCR were 60 Vbeta and 13 Jbeta primers. Profiling relied on immunoSEQ multiplex PCR, and the TCRdb table lists in-frame clones only, not all of them. The table shows some 130,000 clones, with around 70% occurring only once. Material: PBMCs. These receptors were obtained from a male donor in good health and CMV-seronegative.

The chain is built from TRBV7-2 and TRBJ1-2; no firm D call. This CDR3 comprises 12 residues. Germline V gene lookup returns CDR1 SGHTA and CDR2 FQGNSA. V lost 4 bases, J lost 4 bases, and 7 bases lay in between. CDR3 protein: CASSSRGYGYTF. In DNA form, the CDR3 reads TGTGCCAGCAGCTCCCGGGGCTATGGCTACACCTTC.

V gene TRBV7-9 combines with J gene TRBJ1-1; D ambiguous. This CDR3 is built from 14 residues. Trimming removed 1 base from V and 0 bases from J, with 6 bases in between. Germline CDR1 is SEHNR and CDR2 is FQNEAQ (reference sequence). The CDR3, as DNA: TGTGCCAGCAGCTTAGGTCCCTTGAACACTGAAGCTTTCTTT. This codes for CASSLGPLNTEAFF.

The chain carries TRBV5-4 and TRBJ2-5; 12 bases agree with TRBD2. The junction had 13 bases not matched to a gene; V was cut back by 3 bases and J by 7 bases. Germline V CDR1 and CDR2: SGHNT, YYREEE (reference sequence). The CDR3 length is 17 residues. CDR3: CASSSKTSGGLGGTQYF. CDR3 DNA sequence: TGTGCCAGCAGCTCTAAGACTAGCGGGGGTTTGGGGGGGACCCAGTACTTC. The whole variable domain, remainder taken from reference TRBV5-4 and TRBJ2-5, is ETGVTQSPTHLIKTRGQQVTLRCSSQSGHNTVSWYQQALGQGPQFIFQYYREEENGRGNFPPRFSGLQFPNYSSELNVNALELDDSALYLCASSSKTSGGLGGTQYFGPGTRLLVL.

CDR3 residues: CASSLRDSGKKYNEQFF. Here the CDR3 DNA reads TGTGCCAGCAGCTTGCGGGACTCAGGAAAGAAGTACAATGAGCAGTTCTTC. This chain links TRBV7-6 with TRBJ2-1, with D perhaps matching TRBD2 (6 bases). CDR1 SGHVS and CDR2 FNYEAQ come from the germline V gene. This CDR3 spans 17 amino acids. Deletions cut 3 bases from V and 4 bases from J, with 19 bases between.

Only a few counts were recorded for this clone. This rearrangement joins TRBV4-3 to TRBJ2-2, with D perhaps TRBD1 (5 bases). V was trimmed by 4 bases and J by 6 bases, leaving 15 bases between them. CDR3 length: 15 amino acids. Germline CDR1 reads LGHNA; CDR2 reads YSLEER. CDR3 sequence reads: CASSLSQTAPGELFF. The CDR3 region has the DNA TGCGCCAGCAGCCTTAGCCAGACAGCCCCCGGGGAGCTGTTTTTT.

The rearrangement uses TRBV7-9 and TRBJ2-7, with 9 bases matching TRBD1. The germline V gene encodes CDR1 SEHNR and CDR2 FQNEAQ (reference sequence). This CDR3 has 14 residues. Trimming removed 4 bases from V and 1 base from J; junction bases left unmatched: 2. The CDR3 coding sequence is TGTGCCAGCAGCTCGGGACAGGGATCCTACGAGCAGTACTTC. Protein: CASSSGQGSYEQYF.

J is TRBJ2-7 and V is TRBV6-1; D possibly corresponds to TRBD2 (6 bases). Germline assignment: CDR1 MNHNS and CDR2 SASEGT. The CDR3 spans 13 residues. Trimming cost V 6 bases and J 8 bases, with 17 bases left between them. The chain's CDR3 is CASSPVEGKQQYF. For the CDR3, the DNA is TGTGCCAGCAGCCCGGTGGAGGGGAAGCAGCAGTACTTC.

The rearrangement uses TRBV11-2 and TRBJ2-7, with TRBD2 identical over 14 bases. V trimming: 1 base; J trimming: 7 bases; junction bases outside the gene matches: 12. Germline V lookup: CDR1 SGHAT, CDR2 FQNNGV. This CDR3 has 18 residues. Written as DNA, the CDR3 is TGTGCCAGCAGCTTAGTGTTAGGACTAGCGGGAGGACCTCGTGAGCAGTACTTC. Translated, it gives CASSLVLGLAGGPREQYF. The full variable domain, its missing parts supplied by reference TRBV11-2 and TRBJ2-7, is EAGVAQSPRYKIIEKRQSVAFWCNPISGHATLYWYQQILGQGPKLLIQFQNNGVVDDSQLPKDRFSAERLKGVDSTLKIQPAKLEDSAVYLCASSLVLGLAGGPREQYFGPGTRLTVT.

This clone has just a few counts. Here the CDR3 reads CASIQGAANYGYTF. CDR3 nucleotides: TGTGCCAGCATCCAAGGGGCGGCTAACTATGGCTACACCTTC. This chain links TRBV7-9 with TRBJ1-2; D is possibly TRBD1 (5 bases). CDR1 and CDR2 (germline): SEHNR, FQNEAQ (reference sequence). V was shortened by 7 bases and J by 0 bases, with 12 bases between the two germline ends. This CDR3 region has 14 residues.

With respect to this clone: At the DNA level, this CDR3 is encoded by other sequences in the same sample as well. This CDR3 reads CSVVGGTEAFF. The CDR3 DNA reads as TGCAGCGTTGTTGGGGGGACTGAAGCTTTCTTT. The chain couples TRBV29-1 to TRBJ1-1; D is perhaps TRBD1 (5 bases). Germline CDR1 is SQVTM and CDR2 is ANQGSEA. Trimming took off 4 bases at V and 5 bases at J, with 8 bases between the two ends. The CDR3 is made up of 11 amino acids.

The J gene is TRBJ1-1, the V gene TRBV29-1, with D possibly being TRBD1 (6 bases). Germline-derived CDR1 and CDR2 are SQVTM and ANQGSEA. Trimming shortened V by 1 base and J by 3 bases, and 15 bases separated the two germline ends. The CDR3 is 15 residues long. The CDR3 coding sequence is TGCAGCGTTGAAGTCAGGGGCCGCATGCACACTGAAGCTTTCTTT. Amino acid sequence: CSVEVRGRMHTEAFF.

The chain couples TRBV5-4 to TRBJ1-1; D is unclear. The CDR3 runs to 13 residues. CDR1 and CDR2 from the germline V gene are SGHNT and YYREEE (reference sequence). V dropped 1 base and J dropped 0 bases, with 4 bases sitting between them. CDR3 protein: CASSLSLNTEAFF. Written as DNA, the CDR3 is TGTGCCAGCAGCTTGTCATTGAACACTGAAGCTTTCTTT.

The chain employs TRBV25-1 and TRBJ1-2; 7 bases map to TRBD1. CDR1 is MGHDK and CDR2 is SYGVNS in the germline V gene. The length of the CDR3 is 15 residues. The trim removed 4 bases at V and 0 bases at J, leaving 5 bases unmatched. The CDR3 region has the DNA TGTGCCAGCAGTGGAGGACAGGCTGCTAACTATGGCTACACCTTC. Translated, it gives CASSGGQAANYGYTF.

Points on this clone: The junction differs from germline at one of its ends, possibly a read error. The chain employs TRBV7-9 and TRBJ1-1, with a tentative D call TRBD1 (5 bases). Germline V gene lookup returns CDR1 SEHNR and CDR2 FQNEAQ (reference sequence). This CDR3 region has 15 residues. CDR3: CSSRSDQGMNTEAFF. DNA for the CDR3: TGTTCCAGCAGATCCGATCAGGGTATGAACACTGAAGCTTTCTTT.

The genes are TRBV6-5 and TRBJ1-2, with 7 bases aligning to TRBD1. Germline V gene sequence: CDR1 MNHEY, CDR2 SVGAGI. V was pared by 7 bases and J by 7 bases, with 15 bases of the junction left unmatched. The CDR3 is 15 residues long. The CDR3 coding sequence is TGTGCCAGCACCTCCTCGCTAGGGCAGGGGGGTGGCTACACCTTC. Translated: CASTSSLGQGGGYTF.

The chain joins TRBV7-2 to TRBJ2-7, with D tentatively TRBD1 (5 bases). This CDR3 region has 14 residues. The V gene lost 1 base and the J gene lost 2 bases, with 9 bases spanning the gap. Germline V lookup: CDR1 SGHTA, CDR2 FQGNSA. The CDR3, as DNA: TGTGCCAGCAGCTTAGGGGGCAGGGCCTACGAGCAGTACTTC. It specifies CASSLGGRAYEQYF.

The CDR3 loop is CASSLLAGGTDTQYF. The CDR3 bases are TGTGCCAGCAGCTTACTAGCGGGGGGCACAGATACGCAGTATTTT. The rearrangement joins TRBV7-2 to TRBJ2-3; 10 nucleotides line up with TRBD2. Trimming cost V 2 bases and J 1 base; bases outside gene matches: 0. The length of the CDR3 is 15 residues. Per the germline V gene, CDR1 is SGHTA and CDR2 is FQGNSA.

This clone was picked up one time. The V and J genes are TRBV2 and TRBJ2-5; 9 nucleotides agree with TRBD2. Trimming cost V 6 bases and J 5 bases; bases outside gene matches: 13. CDR1 and CDR2 from the germline V gene are SNHLY and FYNNEI. The CDR3 has 16 residues. CDR3 region: CASSDLGGGAWETQYF. DNA of the CDR3: TGTGCCAGCAGCGATCTTGGCGGGGGGGCCTGGGAGACCCAGTACTTC. Together with reference TRBV2 and TRBJ2-5, the CDR3 gives the full variable domain: EPEVTQTPSHQVTQMGQEVILRCVPISNHLYFYWYRQILGQKVEFLVSFYNNEISEKSEIFDDQFSVERPDGSNFTLKIRSTKLEDSAMYFCASSDLGGGAWETQYFGPGTRLLVL.

The chain joins TRBV12-5 to TRBJ2-3; TRBD2 might be the D (5 bases). This CDR3 spans 22 amino acids. The V end was cut by 1 base, the J end by 1 base, with 30 bases between. From germline, CDR1 is LGHNT and CDR2 FRNRAP. The CDR3 region has the DNA TGTGCTAGTGGTTTGGACGGTTGGAGGCCGATTCAGTCTTTTATCCGCACAGATACGCAGTATTTT. It is translated as CASGLDGWRPIQSFIRTDTQYF.

The chain carries TRBV6-8 and TRBJ2-7, with D possibly TRBD1 on 5 matching bases. Trimming cost V 5 bases and J 6 bases, with 17 bases left between them. This CDR3 has 14 amino acids. The germline V gene encodes CDR1 MNHGY and CDR2 SAAAGT. The CDR3 nucleotides read TGTGCCAGCAGTCGGCCACAGGAAACGGGCGAGCAGTACTTC. Translating it yields CASSRPQETGEQYF.